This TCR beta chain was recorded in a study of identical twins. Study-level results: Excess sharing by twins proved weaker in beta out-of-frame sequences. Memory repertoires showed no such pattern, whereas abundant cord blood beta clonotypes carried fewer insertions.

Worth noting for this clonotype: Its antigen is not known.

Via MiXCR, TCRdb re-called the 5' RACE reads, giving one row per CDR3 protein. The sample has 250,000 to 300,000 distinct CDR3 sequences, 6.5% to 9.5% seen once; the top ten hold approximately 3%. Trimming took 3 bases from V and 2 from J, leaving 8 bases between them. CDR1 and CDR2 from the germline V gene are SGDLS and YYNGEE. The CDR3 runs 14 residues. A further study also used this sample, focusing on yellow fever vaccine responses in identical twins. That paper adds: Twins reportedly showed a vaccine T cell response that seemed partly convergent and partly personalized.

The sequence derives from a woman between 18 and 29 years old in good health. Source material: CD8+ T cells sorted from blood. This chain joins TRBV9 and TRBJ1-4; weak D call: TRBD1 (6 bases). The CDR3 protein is CASSGGLTNEKLFF. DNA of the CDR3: TGTGCCAGCAGCGGGGGGCTGACTAATGAAAAACTGTTTTTT.